These T cell receptor beta chains were read from a single sample in a study of shared clonotypes between healthy human individuals. The table came from immunoSEQ multiplex PCR; TCRdb's copy has only in-frame clones and leaves some out. The sample lists roughly 2,500,000 clones; approximately 93% were seen once. The sample comprised naive CD4+ T cells from PBMCs. These receptor sequences come from a man between 18 and 29 years old in good health. Some clones in this sample may be carry-over from other donors' samples. CDR3s include the opening cysteine and the closing phenylalanine or tryptophan. Each record gives: J gene, clone size, D gene, V gene, CDR3 DNA, CDR3 protein. The D gene is left open where the match is weak. Not every row has a clone size; where given, it reads once, few, many or a size class.

TRBJ1-5	NA	TRBD1	TRBV7-9	TGTGCCAGCAGCGCCCGGACAGGGTTCGGTCAGCCCCAGCATTTT	CASSARTGFGQPQHF
TRBJ2-7	NA	TRBD1	TRBV28	TGTGCCAGCAGTTCGGACAGGGCTCACGAGCAGTACTTC	CASSSDRAHEQYF
TRBJ2-7	NA	TRBD2	TRBV7-2	TGTGCCAGCAGCACCCAAAGACTAGCGGGAGGTGGAGAGCAGTACTTC	CASSTQRLAGGGEQYF
TRBJ1-5	NA	NA	TRBV9	TGTGCCAGCAGCGTAGGGGGATCGGGCAATCAGCCCCAGCATTTT	CASSVGGSGNQPQHF
TRBJ2-7	once	TRBD2	TRBV7-3	TGTGCCAGCAGCGTGCTAGCGGGAGGGTACGAGCAGTACTTC	CASSVLAGGYEQYF
TRBJ2-7	NA	NA	TRBV30	TGTGCCTGGAGCCCCATACAGGGTCCCTACGAGCAGTACTTC	CAWSPIQGPYEQYF
TRBJ1-5	NA	NA	TRBV6-4	TGTGCCAACTCAGGGAAGTCTGGCAATCAGCCCCAGCATTTT	CANSGKSGNQPQHF
TRBJ2-6	NA	NA	TRBV29-1	TGCAGCGTTGAAGGAGGGGCTGGGGCCAACGTCCTGACTTTC	CSVEGGAGANVLTF
TRBJ2-2	NA	NA	TRBV6-6	TGTGCCAGCAGCCCCCCCGGGACCTGGGGGGGGGAGCTGTTTTTT	CASSPPGTWGGELFF
TRBJ2-5	NA	TRBD2	TRBV5-1	TGCGCCAGCAGCTCCCGGACTAGCGGGAAACAAGAGACCCAGTACTTC	CASSSRTSGKQETQYF
TRBJ1-1	NA	TRBD1	TRBV2	TGTGCCAGCCAACTGACAGGGCTGGGAGCTTTCTTT	CASQLTGLGAFF
TRBJ1-1	NA	NA	TRBV14	TGTGCCAGCAGCGCCCGGAGGCGGACTGAAGCTTTCTTT	CASSARRRTEAFF
TRBJ2-3	NA	NA	TRBV5-1	TGCGCCAGCAGCTGGGACGTAAATACATCCAACAGGGCAGATACGCAGTATTTT	CASSWDVNTSNRADTQYF
TRBJ2-2	once	NA	TRBV7-2	TGTGCCAGCAGCTTAAGACGGGAGAGGGCCGGGGAGCTGTTTTTT	CASSLRRERAGELFF
TRBJ2-7	NA	TRBD2	TRBV4-1	TGCGCCAGCAGCCGCCAGACTAGCGGGAGGGCCTACGAGCAGTACTTC	CASSRQTSGRAYEQYF
TRBJ1-2	NA	TRBD1	TRBV5-4	TGTGCCAGCAGCTTGGCAGCGGGACAGGGAACGGGCTACACCTTC	CASSLAAGQGTGYTF